The entry below describes one T cell receptor beta chain. The sample belongs to a study of OX40 agonist ivuxolimab in advanced cancers. Study summary: Dose-escalation patients were diagnosed with hepatocellular carcinoma, melanoma, renal cell cancer or head and neck cancer.

The CDR3 sequence is 15 residues long. V was pared by 4 bases and J by 4 bases, with 6 bases of the junction left unmatched. Germline V gene lookup returns CDR1 SGDLS and CDR2 YYNGEE. Sequenced by immunoSEQ multiplex PCR; TCRdb stores in-frame clones only, minus some. The data contain fewer than 65,000 clones, about 89% of them singletons. The origin of this receptor is an adult with an advanced solid tumor such as melanoma, head and neck, liver or kidney cancer. The sequencing used CD4+ or CD8+ T cells sorted from blood, collected in a trial of the OX40 agonist ivuxolimab. The chain has TRBV9 and TRBJ1-2; 11 bases fit TRBD1. CDR3 loop: CASSPRTGGVYGYTF. In DNA form, the CDR3 reads TGTGCCAGCAGCCCCCGGACAGGGGGCGTCTATGGCTACACCTTC.